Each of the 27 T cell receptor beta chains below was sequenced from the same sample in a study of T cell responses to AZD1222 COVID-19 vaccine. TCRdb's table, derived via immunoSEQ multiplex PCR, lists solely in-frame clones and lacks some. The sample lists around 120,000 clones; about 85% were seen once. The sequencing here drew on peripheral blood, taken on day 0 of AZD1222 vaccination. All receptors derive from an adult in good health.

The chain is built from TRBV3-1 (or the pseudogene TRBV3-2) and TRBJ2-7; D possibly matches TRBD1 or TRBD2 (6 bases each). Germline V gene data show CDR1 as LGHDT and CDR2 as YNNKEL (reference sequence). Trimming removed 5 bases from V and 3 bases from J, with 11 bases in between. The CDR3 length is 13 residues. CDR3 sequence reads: CASSVGGLYEQYF. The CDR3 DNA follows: TGTGCCAGCAGCGTAGGGGGACTCTACGAGCAGTACTTC.

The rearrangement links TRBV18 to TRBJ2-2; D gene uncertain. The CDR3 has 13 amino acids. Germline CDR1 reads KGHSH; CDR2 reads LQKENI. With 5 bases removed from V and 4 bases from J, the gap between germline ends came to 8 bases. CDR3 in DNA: TGTGCCAGCTCAACAGCCATCACCGGGGAGCTGTTTTTT. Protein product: CASSTAITGELFF.

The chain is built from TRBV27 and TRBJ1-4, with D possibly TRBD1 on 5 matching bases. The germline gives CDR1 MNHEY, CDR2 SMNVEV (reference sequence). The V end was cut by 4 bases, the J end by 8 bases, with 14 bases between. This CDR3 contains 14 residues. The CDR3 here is CASSWQRGVEKLFF. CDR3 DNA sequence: TGTGCCAGCAGTTGGCAGCGGGGGGTGGAAAAACTGTTTTTT.

CDR3 DNA sequence: TGTGCCACCAGCAAAACCCTACTAGCGGGGGGACAAGAGACCCAGTACTTC. Translation: CATSKTLLAGGQETQYF. The chain couples TRBV15 to TRBJ2-5; 12 bases match TRBD2. V lost 4 bases, J lost 2 bases, and 8 bases stayed unmatched. The CDR3 consists of 17 residues. The germline V gene encodes CDR1 LNHNV and CDR2 YYDKDF (reference sequence). The whole variable domain, remainder taken from reference TRBV15 and TRBJ2-5, is DAMVIQNPRYQVTQFGKPVTLSCSQTLNHNVMYWYQQKSSQAPKLLFHYYDKDFNNEADTPDNFQSRRPNTSFCFLDIRSPGLGDTAMYLCATSKTLLAGGQETQYFGPGTRLLVL.

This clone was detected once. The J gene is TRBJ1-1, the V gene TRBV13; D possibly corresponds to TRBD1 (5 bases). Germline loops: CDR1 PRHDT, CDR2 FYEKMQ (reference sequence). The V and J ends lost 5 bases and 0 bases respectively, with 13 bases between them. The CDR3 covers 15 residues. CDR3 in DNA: TGTGCCAGCAGCCCCGGGACCGCTATGAACACTGAAGCTTTCTTT. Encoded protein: CASSPGTAMNTEAFF.

CDR3 nucleotide sequence: TGTGCCAGCAGAAAAAAGGGGGGATTAGTTTCACCCCTCCACTTT. Its protein is CASRKKGGLVSPLHF. The rearrangement uses TRBV3-1 (or the pseudogene TRBV3-2) and TRBJ1-6, with D perhaps TRBD1 (6 bases). Germline CDR1 is LGHDT and CDR2 is YNNKEL (reference sequence). The CDR3 is 15 residues long. Trimming took off 6 bases at V and 9 bases at J, with 18 bases between the two ends.

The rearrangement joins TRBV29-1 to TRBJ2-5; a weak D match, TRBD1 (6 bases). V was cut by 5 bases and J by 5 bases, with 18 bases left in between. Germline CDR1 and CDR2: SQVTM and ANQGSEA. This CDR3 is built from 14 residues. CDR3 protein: CSVRSRGSWETQYF. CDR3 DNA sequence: TGCAGCGTTAGGTCGAGGGGGTCTTGGGAGACCCAGTACTTC.

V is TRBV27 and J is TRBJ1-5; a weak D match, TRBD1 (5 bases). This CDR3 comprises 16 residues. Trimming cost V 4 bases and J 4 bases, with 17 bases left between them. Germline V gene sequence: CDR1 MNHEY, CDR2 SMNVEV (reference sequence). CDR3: CASSSTLRGINQPQHF. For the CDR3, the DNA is TGTGCCAGCAGTTCAACCCTCCGGGGGATAAATCAGCCCCAGCATTTT.

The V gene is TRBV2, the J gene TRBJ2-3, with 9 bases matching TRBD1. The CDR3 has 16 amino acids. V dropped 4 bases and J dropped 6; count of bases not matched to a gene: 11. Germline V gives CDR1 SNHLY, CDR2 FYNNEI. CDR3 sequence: CASSAPGTGNLDTQYF. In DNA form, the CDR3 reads TGTGCCAGCAGTGCCCCGGGGACAGGGAATTTGGATACGCAGTATTTT.

This CDR3 reads CASKGQGLVYGYTF. The CDR3 nucleotides read TGTGCCAGCAAGGGACAGGGGTTAGTCTATGGCTACACCTTC. The V call is TRBV5-4, the J call TRBJ1-2; TRBD1 matches at 10 bases. This CDR3 has 14 residues. Germline loops: CDR1 SGHNT, CDR2 YYREEE (reference sequence). Germline trimming cut 6 bases from V and 4 bases from J; bases unmatched to any gene: 6.

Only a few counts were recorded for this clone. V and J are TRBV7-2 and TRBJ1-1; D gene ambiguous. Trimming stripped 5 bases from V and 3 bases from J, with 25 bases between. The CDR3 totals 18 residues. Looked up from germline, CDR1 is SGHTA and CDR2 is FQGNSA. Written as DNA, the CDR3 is TGTGCCAGCAGCCCCATCACAAGGCCCGGGTATCGGGACACTGAAGCTTTCTTT. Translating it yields CASSPITRPGYRDTEAFF.

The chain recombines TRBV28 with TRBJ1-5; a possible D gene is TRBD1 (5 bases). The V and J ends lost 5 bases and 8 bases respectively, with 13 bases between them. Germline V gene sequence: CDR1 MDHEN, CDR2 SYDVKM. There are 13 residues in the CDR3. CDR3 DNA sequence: TGTGCCAGCAGTGGCAGGGTTTTCGAGCCCCAGCATTTT. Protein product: CASSGRVFEPQHF.

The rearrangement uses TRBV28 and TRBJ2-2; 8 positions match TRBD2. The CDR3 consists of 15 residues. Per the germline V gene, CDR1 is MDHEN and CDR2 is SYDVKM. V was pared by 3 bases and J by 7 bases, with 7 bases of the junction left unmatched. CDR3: CASSLGTRGSGELFF. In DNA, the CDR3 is TGTGCCAGCAGTTTGGGGACTAGGGGAAGCGGGGAGCTGTTTTTT.

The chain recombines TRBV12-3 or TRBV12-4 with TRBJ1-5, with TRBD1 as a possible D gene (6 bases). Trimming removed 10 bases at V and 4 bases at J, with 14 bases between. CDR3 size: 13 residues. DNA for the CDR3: TGTGCCACTATAGAGGACAGAAATCAGCCCCAGCATTTT. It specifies CATIEDRNQPQHF.

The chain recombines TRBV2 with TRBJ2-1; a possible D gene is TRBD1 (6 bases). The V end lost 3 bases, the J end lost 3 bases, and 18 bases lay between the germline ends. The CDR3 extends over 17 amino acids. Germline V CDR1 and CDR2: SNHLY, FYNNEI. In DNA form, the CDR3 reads TGTGCCAGCAGTGAGGACTTGGCAGGGGCCATCTACAATGAGCAGTTCTTC. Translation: CASSEDLAGAIYNEQFF.

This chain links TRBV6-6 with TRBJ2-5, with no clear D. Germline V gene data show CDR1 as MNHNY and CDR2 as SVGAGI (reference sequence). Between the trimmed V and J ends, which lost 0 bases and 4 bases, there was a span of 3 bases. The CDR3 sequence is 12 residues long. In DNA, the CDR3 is TGTGCCAGCAGTTACTCTTCAGAGACCCAGTACTTC. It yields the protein CASSYSSETQYF.

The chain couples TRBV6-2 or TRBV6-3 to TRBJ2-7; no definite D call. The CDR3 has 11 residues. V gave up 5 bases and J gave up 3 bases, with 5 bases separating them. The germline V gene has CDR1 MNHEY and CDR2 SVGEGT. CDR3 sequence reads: CASSGVYEQYF. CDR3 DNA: TGTGCCAGCAGTGGGGTCTACGAGCAGTACTTC.

Here the CDR3 reads CASSPDSGYYEQYF. As DNA, the CDR3 is TGCGCCAGCAGCCCCGACAGTGGGTACTACGAGCAGTACTTC. The chain carries TRBV4-3 and TRBJ2-7; D perhaps matches TRBD1 (5 bases). With 4 bases removed from V and 3 bases from J, the gap between germline ends came to 13 bases. Germline CDR1 LGHNA, CDR2 YSLEER. CDR3 length: 14 amino acids.

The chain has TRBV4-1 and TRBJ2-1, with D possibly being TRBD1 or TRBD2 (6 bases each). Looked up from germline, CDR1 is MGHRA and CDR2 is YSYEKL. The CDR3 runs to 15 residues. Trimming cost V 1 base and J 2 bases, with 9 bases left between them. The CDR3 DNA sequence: TGCGCCAGCAGCCAAGGGGGGGCGCCCTACAATGAGCAGTTCTTC. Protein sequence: CASSQGGAPYNEQFF.

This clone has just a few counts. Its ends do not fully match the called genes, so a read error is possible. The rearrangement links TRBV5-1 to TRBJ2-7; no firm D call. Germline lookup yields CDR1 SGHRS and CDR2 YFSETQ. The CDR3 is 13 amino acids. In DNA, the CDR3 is TGCGCCAGCAGCTTGGCTGGATCTAACGAAAGGAACTTC. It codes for CASSLAGSNERNF.

The CDR3 DNA follows: TGTGCCAGCAGTTCCCCCACTACTAGACAGGGCTATTGGGATAATTCACCCCTCCACTTT. This gives the protein CASSSPTTRQGYWDNSPLHF. The gene calls are TRBV28 and TRBJ1-6; TRBD1 aligns across 7 bases. CDR3 length equals 20 residues. Losses at the gene ends were 4 bases for V and 5 bases for J; bases not matched to a gene: 20. Germline CDR1 MDHEN, CDR2 SYDVKM.

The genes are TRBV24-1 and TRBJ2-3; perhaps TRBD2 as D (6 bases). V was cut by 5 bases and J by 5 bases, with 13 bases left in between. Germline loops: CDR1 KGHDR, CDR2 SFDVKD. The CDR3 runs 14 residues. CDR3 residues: CATSARLRGDTQYF. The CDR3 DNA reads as TGTGCCACCAGTGCCCGGCTGCGGGGAGATACGCAGTATTTT.

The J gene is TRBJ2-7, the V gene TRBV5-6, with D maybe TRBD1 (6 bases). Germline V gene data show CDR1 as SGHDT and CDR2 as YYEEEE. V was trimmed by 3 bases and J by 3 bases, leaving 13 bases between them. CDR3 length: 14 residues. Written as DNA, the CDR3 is TGTGCCAGCAGCTCAAGGGGACAATTCTACGAGCAGTACTTC. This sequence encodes CASSSRGQFYEQYF.

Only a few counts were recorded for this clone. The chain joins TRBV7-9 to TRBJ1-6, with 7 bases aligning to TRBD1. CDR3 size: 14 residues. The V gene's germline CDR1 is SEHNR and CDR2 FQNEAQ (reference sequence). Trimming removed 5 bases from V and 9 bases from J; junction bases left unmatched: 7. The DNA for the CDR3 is TGTGCCAGCAGCCTTCCAGGGGGAGGTTCACCCCTCCACTTT. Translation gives CASSLPGGGSPLHF.

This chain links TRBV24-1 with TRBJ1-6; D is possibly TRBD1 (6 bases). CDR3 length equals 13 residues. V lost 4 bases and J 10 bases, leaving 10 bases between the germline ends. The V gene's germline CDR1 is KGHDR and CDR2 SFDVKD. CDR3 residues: CATSETGRSPLHF. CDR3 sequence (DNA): TGTGCCACCAGTGAAACAGGGAGGTCACCCCTCCACTTT.

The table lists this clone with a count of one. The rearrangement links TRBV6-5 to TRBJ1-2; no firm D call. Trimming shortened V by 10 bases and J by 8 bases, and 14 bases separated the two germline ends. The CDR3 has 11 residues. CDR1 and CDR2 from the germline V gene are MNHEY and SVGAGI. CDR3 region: CATLDQAGYTF. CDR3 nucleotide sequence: TGTGCCACCCTAGACCAGGCGGGCTACACCTTC.

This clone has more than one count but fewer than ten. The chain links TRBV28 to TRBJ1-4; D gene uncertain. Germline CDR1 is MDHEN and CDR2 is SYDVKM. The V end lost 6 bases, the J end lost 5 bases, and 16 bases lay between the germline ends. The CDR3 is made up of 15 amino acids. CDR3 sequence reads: CASSLSATLNEKLFF. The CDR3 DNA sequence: TGTGCCAGCAGCCTCAGTGCCACCTTAAATGAAAAACTGTTTTTT.